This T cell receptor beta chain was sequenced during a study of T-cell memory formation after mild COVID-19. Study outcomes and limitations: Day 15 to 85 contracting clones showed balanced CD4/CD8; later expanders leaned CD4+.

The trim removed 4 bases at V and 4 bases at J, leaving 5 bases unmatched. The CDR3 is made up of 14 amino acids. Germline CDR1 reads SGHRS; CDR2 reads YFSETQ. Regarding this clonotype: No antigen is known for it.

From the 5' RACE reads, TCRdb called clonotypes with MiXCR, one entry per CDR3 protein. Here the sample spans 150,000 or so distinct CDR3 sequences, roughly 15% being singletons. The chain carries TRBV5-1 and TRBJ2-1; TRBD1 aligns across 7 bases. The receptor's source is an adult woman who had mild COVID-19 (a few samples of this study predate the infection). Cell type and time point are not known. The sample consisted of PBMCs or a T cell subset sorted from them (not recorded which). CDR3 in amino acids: CASSPDRAYNEQFF. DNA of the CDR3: TGCGCCAGCAGCCCCGACAGGGCGTACAATGAGCAGTTCTTC.